This TCR beta chain was captured by sequencing in a study of blood T cell repertoires in COVID-19. On the study more broadly: Material from acute and convalescent COVID-19 was sourced from the United States, Italy and Spain. T cells, B-cell-depleted T cells, or PBMCs supplied cDNA or gDNA.

This clone appeared a single time. Per the authors' pipeline: Researchers report that nucleated cell counts were estimated from reference gene primer amplification. Produced via immunoSEQ multiplex PCR; TCRdb's table is partial and in-frame only. V, J and clone size were drawn from that table, and D and trimming were deduced from the DNA. The sample has about 130,000 clones, roughly two thirds seen once. CDR1 is SNHLY and CDR2 is FYNNEI in the germline V gene. V was pared by 7 bases and J by 2 bases, with 4 bases of the junction left unmatched. CDR3 length equals 13 residues. The clonotype was recovered from a woman between 70 and 85 years old with acute or convalescent COVID-19. V usage is TRBV2 and J usage is TRBJ2-7; 8 bases map to TRBD1. Sequenced: peripheral blood. The CDR3 loop reads CASKGQVPYEQYF. CDR3 sequence (DNA): TGTGCCAGCAAGGGACAGGTACCCTACGAGCAGTACTTC.